This T cell receptor (beta chain) was retrieved from a study of graft-versus-host responses after intestinal transplantation (dated by TCRdb to the early 2020s). In terms of the full investigation: The transplants that recipients got were multivisceral, liver-intestinal, or isolated intestinal. A peak of at least 4% donor T cells among recipient peripheral blood mononuclear cells was the definition used for donor T cell macrochimerism. After intestinal transplantation, graft-versus-host and host-versus-graft alloreactive T cell clones in the graft, circulation and bone marrow were tracked using bulk TCR-beta CDR3 sequencing. Alloreactive clones were identified by sequencing pre-transplant mixed lymphocyte reaction products and comparing them with unstimulated pre-transplant donor and recipient T cells. The cohort enrolled some 23 intestinal transplant recipients including one retransplant, and a few patients lacking pretransplant specimens were excluded. Every recipient was given anti-thymocyte globulin induction, followed by around three years of maintenance tacrolimus and steroids. Rather than being sequenced by the commercial service, samples from a few later patients were sequenced in-house on an Illumina MiSeq and processed with MiXCR. The paper's findings and limits, for the study overall: Early after transplant, peak levels of circulating GvH clones were associated with declines in HvG clones. Conclusions were limited by the relatively low number and heterogeneity of intestinal transplant patients. GvH clones turned up in recipient bone marrow, with some appearing earlier in ileal mucosa or blood, a pattern consistent with an intestinal mucosal origin. In the allografts of patients with donor T cell macrochimerism, GvH to HvG T cell clonal ratios were high.

The time point label corresponds to: cells obtained before transplantation from donor or recipient. CD3+CD4+ and CD3+CD8+ populations were FACS-sorted from unstimulated pre-transplant donor and recipient cells taken from spleen or lymph nodes. With regard to this clone: Its antigen is still unknown. No clone much larger than this one lies a single base away; base qualities are absent.

Library generation was performed with the immunoSEQ multiplex PCR assay. In most patients, genomic DNA was isolated using the Qiagen DNeasy Blood and Tissue Kit and sent frozen to Adaptive Biotechnologies for TCR sequencing. Adaptive Biotechnologies carried out high-throughput TCR-beta CDR3 sequencing of genomic DNA for most patients. From the authors' description of their analysis: Adaptive's ImmunoSEQ software was the source of the TCR sequencing data for about 20 patients, while three other patients were processed with MiXCR and VDJtools. CD4 versus CD8 sorting errors were corrected by removing sequences found in both subsets at a frequency ratio below 5:1. CDR3 nucleotide sequences shared between donor and recipient were removed because the origin of such sequences could not be assigned. At least 2-fold expansion over unstimulated cells and a minimum CFSE-low frequency of 0.002% (template counts) or 0.001% (read counts) were required for clones to be classified as alloreactive. Clones detected in sequenced pre-transplant spleen, lymph node, or MLR CFSE-low populations of the donor or recipient were defined as mappable. The cumulative frequency of alloreactive clones was calculated as a percentage of all sequences, weighted by copy number. TCRdb stores this immuneACCESS table with in-frame sequences only. Part of the clones is absent; in the studies checked, under half of the shortfall reflects unresolved V genes, and no reason is known for the rest. That table furnishes V, J and clone size, whereas the DNA furnished D and trimming. For this sample the table gives 85,000 to 90,000 clones, of which around nine tenths were detected only once. The ten largest clonotypes hold roughly 0.3% of the sample.

Measured from the cysteine to the phenylalanine, the CDR3 is 14 residues long. Only the CDR3 DNA is retained, 42 bases long and in frame from the first base. CDR1 MDHEN and CDR2 SYDVKM were looked up in the germline V gene. V has 8 bases trimmed and J has 9 bases trimmed; junction bases matching no gene number 9. This clonotype was sampled from a human donor who received an intestinal transplant. The specimen comprised unstimulated CD4+ T cells sorted from spleen or lymph node cells, sampled before intestinal transplant. The sequence links TRBV28 to TRBJ2-4; 11 bases in the junction line up with TRBD2. The bases read TGTGCCAGCCTAGCGGGAGGAAGAGAAGGCATTCAGTACTTC. Its amino acids are CASLAGGREGIQYF.